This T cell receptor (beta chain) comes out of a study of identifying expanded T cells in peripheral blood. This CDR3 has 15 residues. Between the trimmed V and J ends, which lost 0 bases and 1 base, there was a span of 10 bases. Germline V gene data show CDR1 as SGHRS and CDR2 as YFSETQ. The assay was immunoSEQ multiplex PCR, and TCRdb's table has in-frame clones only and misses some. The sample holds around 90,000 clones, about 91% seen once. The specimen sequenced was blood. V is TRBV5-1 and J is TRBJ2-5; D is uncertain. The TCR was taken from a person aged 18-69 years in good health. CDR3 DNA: TGCGCCAGCAGCTTGGTACGTGGTTTCCAAGAGACCCAGTACTTC. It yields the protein CASSLVRGFQETQYF.